The source of this TCR beta chain is a study of blood T cell repertoires in COVID-19. Study at large: T cells, B-cell-depleted T cells, or PBMCs provided the cDNA or gDNA that served as material.

Sequencing used immunoSEQ multiplex PCR; TCRdb keeps in-frame clones, though not all of them. The sample yields 40,000 or so clones, 80% to 90% seen once. V lost 2 bases and J lost 7, with 9 bases in between. The CDR3 is 13 residues long. CDR1 is WNHNN and CDR2 is SYGVQD in the germline V gene (reference sequence). The sequencing input was peripheral blood. The chain links TRBV10-1 to TRBJ2-1, with TRBD1 as a possible D gene (5 bases). The sequence was obtained from a human donor in a cohort sampled during active COVID-19. CDR3 sequence (DNA): TGCGCCAGCAGTGAGCCACAGGTTAATGAGCAGTTCTTC. Amino acids: CASSEPQVNEQFF.